The present TCR beta chain was sequenced within a study of T cells in Graves' hyperthyroidism and ophthalmopathy. TCR beta CDR3 regions were amplified from RNA. The primer set for the first-round RT-PCR of the TCR CDR3 was HTBI. TCRdb reanalysed the multiplex PCR reads using MiXCR and keeps one entry per CDR3 protein. The table lists under 300,000 distinct CDR3 sequences, roughly 13% of them singletons. V lost 3 bases and J lost 9, with 15 bases in between. This CDR3 spans 14 amino acids. The V gene's germline CDR1 is MNHEY and CDR2 SVGEGT. The table lists this clonotype with a few counts. The genes are TRBV6-2 or TRBV6-3 and TRBJ2-1, with D hard to call. The source material was blood. This receptor was identified in a woman in her forties with Graves' hyperthyroidism. The chain's CDR3 is CASSYLASSTEQFF. In DNA form, the CDR3 reads TGTGCCAGCAGTTATTTGGCCAGCAGCACTGAGCAGTTCTTC.